Listed below are T cell receptor beta chains from one sample, sequenced in a study of identical twins. In TCRdb, the 5' RACE reads were re-called with MiXCR into one record per CDR3 protein. This sample has about 660,000 distinct CDR3 sequences; less than 10% occur once, and the top ten carry 0.8% to 1%. These sequences were also reported in another study, on yellow fever vaccine responses in identical twins.

Input material: PBMCs. The receptors were gathered from a woman aged 18-30 years in good health. Both conserved end residues are part of each CDR3. A D gene is named only where the DNA matches it firmly. Some rows mark clone size as missing; the rest say once, few, many or name a class of expanded clone.

D,J,size,V,CDR3,DNA
TRBD1,TRBJ1-1,once,TRBV7-2,CASRWTGNTEAFF,TGTGCCAGCCGTTGGACAGGGAACACTGAAGCTTTCTTT
TRBD1,TRBJ2-1,NA,TRBV27,CASSPAIGTGGRWSYNEQFF,TGTGCCAGCAGCCCAGCCATCGGGACAGGGGGCCGCTGGTCCTACAATGAGCAGTTCTTC
NA,TRBJ2-7,few,TRBV4-1,CASSQAPTPAAYEQYF,TGCGCCAGCAGCCAAGCCCCGACACCCGCTGCCTACGAGCAGTACTTC
TRBD2,TRBJ2-5,many,TRBV5-1,CASSLGLAGAKETQYF,TGCGCCAGCAGCTTGGGACTAGCGGGGGCCAAAGAGACCCAGTACTTC
TRBD2,TRBJ2-3,few,TRBV9,CASSVDSSGMTDTQYF,TGTGCCAGCAGCGTAGATTCTAGCGGGATGACAGATACGCAGTATTTT
TRBD2,TRBJ2-2,few,TRBV3-1,CASSQSLRLAGGPGELFF,TGTGCCAGCAGCCAATCTCTAAGACTAGCGGGGGGGCCCGGGGAGCTGTTTTTT
TRBD1,TRBJ1-1,many,TRBV29-1,CSVHPRGTEAFF,TGCAGCGTTCACCCCAGGGGGACTGAAGCTTTCTTT
TRBD1,TRBJ2-6,NA,TRBV12-3/TRBV12-4,CASSPGQGVSGANVLTF,TGTGCCAGCAGTCCGGGACAGGGAGTTTCTGGGGCCAACGTCCTGACTTTC
NA,TRBJ2-1,NA,TRBV9,CASSTKLLSSYNEQFF,TGTGCCAGCAGCACAAAACTCCTGAGCTCCTACAATGAGCAGTTCTTC
TRBD2,TRBJ2-7,many,TRBV6-1,CASRKLAGIYEQYF,TGTGCCAGCAGAAAACTAGCGGGGATCTACGAGCAGTACTTC
NA,TRBJ2-3,few,TRBV5-1,CASSLEGGVGRDTQYF,TGCGCCAGCAGCTTGGAAGGCGGAGTGGGTCGGGATACGCAGTATTTT
NA,TRBJ2-7,NA,TRBV5-1,CASSLTRDGTYEQYF,TGCGCCAGCAGCCTCACCCGGGACGGGACCTACGAGCAGTACTTC
NA,TRBJ1-1,few,TRBV2,CASRYGQSMNTEAFF,TGTGCCAGCAGATACGGACAGAGCATGAACACTGAAGCTTTCTTT
NA,TRBJ2-7,few,TRBV5-1,CASSLVGLDEQYF,TGCGCCAGCAGCTTGGTTGGCCTAGACGAGCAGTACTTC
TRBD1,TRBJ2-5,many,TRBV6-2/TRBV6-3,CASSYVGTGGETQYF,TGTGCCAGCAGTTACGTTGGGACAGGGGGCGAGACCCAGTACTTC
NA,TRBJ2-5,few,TRBV15,CATSSRSYEETQYF,TGTGCCACCAGCAGCCGGTCCTACGAGGAGACCCAGTACTTC
NA,TRBJ2-1,few,TRBV6-1,CASSLRERRNEQFF,TGTGCCAGCAGCCTCCGCGAGCGTAGGAATGAGCAGTTCTTC